These 31 T cell receptor beta chains came from one sample sequenced in a study of human T cells and chemical hapten exposure. Sample time point: pre-sensitization, week 0. Indicated treatment: therapeutic diphenylcyclopropenone sensitization with weekly scalp DPC. TCRdb reanalysed the RACE reads using MiXCR and keeps one entry per CDR3 protein. The sample contains 62,000 or so distinct CDR3 sequences, roughly 9.7% of which appear only once. Sequenced here: whole blood, sampled in connection with sensitization to the hapten diphenylcyclopropenone (DPC). These receptors all come from a woman aged 50 to 60 with alopecia areata. Some clones in this sample may be carry-over from other donors' samples.

The chain employs TRBV10-3 and TRBJ2-1, with D possibly being TRBD2 (5 bases). The V end was cut by 3 bases, the J end by 4 bases, with 16 bases between. This CDR3 is 16 amino acids long. Germline V gene lookup returns CDR1 ENHRY and CDR2 SYGVKD. The CDR3, as DNA: TGTGCCATCAGTGAAGGAGGAGAAGGTGCGTACAATGAGCAGTTCTTC. Translating gives CAISEGGEGAYNEQFF.

The genes are TRBV28 and TRBJ1-2; D is ambiguous. CDR1 is MDHEN and CDR2 is SYDVKM in the germline V gene. There are 11 residues in the CDR3. V lost 6 bases and J lost 7, with 9 bases in between. This chain's CDR3 is CASRQLLGYTF. The DNA for the CDR3 is TGTGCCAGCAGGCAGCTCCTTGGCTACACCTTC.

In this sample, this clonotype turned up a few times. The chain combines TRBV7-9 with TRBJ2-1; D is undetermined. Germline V gene data show CDR1 as SEHNR and CDR2 as FQNEAQ (reference sequence). This CDR3 has 15 amino acids. Trimming removed 1 base at V and 8 bases at J, with 15 bases between. CDR3 in amino acids: CASSLEPYPPHEQFF. CDR3 nucleotides: TGTGCCAGCAGCTTAGAACCCTATCCTCCCCATGAGCAGTTCTTC.

This clonotype was found a few times. The gene calls are TRBV7-9 and TRBJ1-6, with D unresolved. The CDR3 has 13 amino acids. Germline CDR1 and CDR2: SEHNR and FQNEAQ (reference sequence). Trimming stripped 0 bases from V and 8 bases from J, with 5 bases between. This CDR3 reads CASSLAMHSPLHF. CDR3 sequence (DNA): TGTGCCAGCAGCTTAGCGATGCATTCACCCCTCCACTTT. The variable domain in full, with the rest retrieved from reference TRBV7-9 and TRBJ1-6, is DTGVSQNPRHKITKRGQNVTFRCDPISEHNRLYWYRQTLGQGPEFLTYFQNEAQLEKSRLLSDRFSAERPKGSFSTLEIQRTEQGDSAMYLCASSLAMHSPLHFGNGTRLTVT.

This clonotype occurred a few times. V and J are TRBV19 and TRBJ1-5; 7 bases agree with TRBD1. CDR1 is LNHDA, CDR2 SQIVND, per germline (reference sequence). The CDR3 is made up of 13 amino acids. V trimming: 7 bases; J trimming: 6 bases; junction bases outside the gene matches: 6. CDR3 bases: TGTGCCAGTACCGAAGGGGGCGTTCAGCCCCAGCATTTT. Protein sequence: CASTEGGVQPQHF.

The CDR3 DNA reads TGCGCCAGCAGCCAAATTACATACCTGGAAAAACTGTTTTTT. It translates to CASSQITYLEKLFF. The chain is built from TRBV4-1 and TRBJ1-4; D is undetermined. This CDR3 comprises 14 residues. V lost 2 bases and J 8 bases, leaving 12 bases between the germline ends. CDR1 MGHRA and CDR2 YSYEKL come from the germline V gene.

The table lists this clonotype with many counts. This chain links TRBV16 with TRBJ1-4; the match to TRBD1 covers 7 bases. Germline values: CDR1 KGHSY, CDR2 FQNENV. The CDR3 totals 16 residues. The V and J ends lost 0 bases and 4 bases, in that order; junction bases with no gene match: 5. The CDR3 sequence is CASSQSPGTDNEKLFF. DNA of the CDR3: TGTGCCAGCAGCCAATCCCCCGGGACAGATAATGAAAAACTGTTTTTT.

This clonotype has at least ten counts. The V and J genes are TRBV29-1 and TRBJ1-1; D gene ambiguous. Germline V gene lookup returns CDR1 SQVTM and CDR2 ANQGSEA. This CDR3 comprises 14 residues. V lost 0 bases, J lost 1 base, and 9 bases lay in between. CDR3 bases: TGCAGCGTTGAAGACGTCCTGAAGAACACTGAAGCTTTCTTT. Its protein is CSVEDVLKNTEAFF.

The chain combines TRBV27 with TRBJ2-4; D is perhaps TRBD1 or TRBD2 (6 bases each). CDR3 length equals 16 residues. Trimming left V 2 bases short and J 0 bases short, with 11 bases between. Germline CDR1 is MNHEY and CDR2 is SMNVEV (reference sequence). The CDR3 sequence: CASSLHGGGAKNIQYF. CDR3 in DNA: TGTGCCAGCAGTTTACACGGGGGCGGAGCCAAAAACATTCAGTACTTC.

Worth noting for this clonotype: A much larger clone lies one base from this, so it may be a read error. This sequence joins TRBV28 and TRBJ2-3; the D is unclear. Per the germline V gene, CDR1 is MDHEN and CDR2 is SYDVKM. Trimming left V 4 bases short and J 10 bases short, with 9 bases between. CDR3 length equals 11 residues. For the CDR3, the DNA is TGTGCCAGCAGTTCCTCAAGCGCGCAGTATTTT. It specifies CASSSSSAQYF.

The sample holds many counts of this clonotype. The chain uses TRBV12-3 or TRBV12-4 and TRBJ1-3; no clear D gene. V was trimmed by 5 bases and J by 0 bases, leaving 5 bases between them. This CDR3 has 13 residues. DNA of the CDR3: TGTGCCAGCAGTGTATTCTCTGGAAACACCATATATTTT. Its translation is CASSVFSGNTIYF.

This clonotype was recorded many times. V usage is TRBV4-1 and J usage is TRBJ1-5; D perhaps matches TRBD1 (5 bases). Germline values: CDR1 MGHRA, CDR2 YSYEKL. The CDR3 covers 15 residues. Trimming removed 2 bases at V and 0 bases at J, with 8 bases between. The CDR3 DNA follows: TGCGCCAGCAGCCAACAGGGCTATAGCAATCAGCCCCAGCATTTT. Residues: CASSQQGYSNQPQHF.

As concerns this clonotype: A much bigger clone sits one base away, suggesting this may be a read error. V and J are TRBV7-3 and TRBJ2-1, with D possibly being TRBD1 (7 bases). Deletions cut 3 bases from V and 0 bases from J, with 9 bases between. From germline, CDR1 is SGHTA and CDR2 FQGTGA. The CDR3 has 15 amino acids. The CDR3 DNA is TGTGCCAGCAGCTTGCAGGGGGGCTCCTACAATGAGCAGTTCTTC. Translating gives CASSLQGGSYNEQFF.

This clonotype was seen a few times. CDR3 sequence (DNA): TGTGCCAGCAGCCAGCTTGGAGATACGCAGTATTTT. This translates into CASSQLGDTQYF. V gene TRBV3-1 combines with J gene TRBJ2-3; no clear D. Germline assignment: CDR1 LGHDT and CDR2 YNNKEL (reference sequence). This CDR3 spans 12 amino acids. V was clipped by 3 bases and J by 5 bases, with 6 bases between them.

At least ten counts were recorded for this clonotype. The rearrangement uses TRBV11-3 and TRBJ2-3, with a possible D match to TRBD2 (6 bases). This CDR3 comprises 17 residues. CDR1 SGHNT and CDR2 YENEEA come from the germline V gene. V was pared by 1 base and J by 2 bases, with 16 bases between. The CDR3 DNA reads TGTGCCAGCAGCTTAGGGGGTTGGGGACTGGACACAGATACGCAGTATTTT. This sequence encodes CASSLGGWGLDTDTQYF. Full variable domain (remainder filled in from reference TRBV11-3 and TRBJ2-3): EAGVVQSPRYKIIEKKQPVAFWCNPISGHNTLYWYLQNLGQGPELLIRYENEEAVDDSQLPKDRFSAERLKGVDSTLKIQPAELGDSAVYLCASSLGGWGLDTDTQYFGPGTRLTVL.

The chain has TRBV9 and TRBJ2-3; D gene ambiguous. CDR1 is SGDLS, CDR2 YYNGEE, per germline. CDR3 size: 16 residues. Trimming removed 0 bases from V and 2 bases from J, with 13 bases in between. For the CDR3, the DNA is TGTGCCAGCAGCGTAGAGGGCTACCAAACCACAGATACGCAGTATTTT. It is translated as CASSVEGYQTTDTQYF.

This clonotype was recorded at least ten times. This rearrangement joins TRBV19 to TRBJ2-1; TRBD2 agrees at 8 bases. Germline assignment: CDR1 LNHDA and CDR2 SQIVND (reference sequence). This CDR3 region has 13 residues. V shed 5 bases, J shed 9 bases, and the junction held 6 bases outside the gene matches. The CDR3: CASSALAGSEQFF. CDR3 DNA sequence: TGTGCCAGTAGTGCCTTAGCGGGAAGTGAGCAGTTCTTC.

This clonotype was recorded at least ten times. V usage is TRBV28 and J usage is TRBJ2-7, with 9 bases matching TRBD2. Germline CDR1 reads MDHEN; CDR2 reads SYDVKM. The CDR3 runs 14 residues. V lost 3 bases, J lost 3 bases, and 3 bases stayed unmatched. This CDR3 is CASSFLAGIYEQYF. The CDR3 nucleotides read TGTGCCAGCAGTTTCCTAGCGGGGATCTACGAGCAGTACTTC.

There are a few counts of this clonotype. The chain joins TRBV24-1 to TRBJ2-5; 11 bases line up with TRBD2. V was pared by 3 bases and J by 3 bases, with 2 bases of the junction left unmatched. CDR1 and CDR2 (germline): KGHDR, SFDVKD. The CDR3 is made up of 15 amino acids. The CDR3 region is CATSDPGLAEETQYF. CDR3 DNA: TGTGCCACCAGTGATCCGGGACTAGCGGAAGAGACCCAGTACTTC.

This clonotype has a count of ten or more. V usage is TRBV20-1 and J usage is TRBJ2-1, with 13 bases that match TRBD2. The CDR3 loop spans 18 amino acids. CDR1 and CDR2 from the germline V gene are DFQATT and SNEGSKA (reference sequence). Trimming removed 3 bases from V and 4 bases from J; junction bases left unmatched: 12. The CDR3 sequence: CSASGLAGVSPLYNEQFF. For the CDR3, the DNA is TGCAGTGCTAGTGGACTAGCGGGAGTATCACCTCTATACAATGAGCAGTTCTTC.

This clonotype has a count of ten or more. CDR3 residues: CASSQQGSNQPQHF. DNA for the CDR3: TGTGCCAGCAGCCAACAGGGGAGCAATCAGCCCCAGCATTTT. The V and J genes are TRBV3-2 and TRBJ1-5; the table calls TRBD1, which could not be checked here. TRBV3-2 is classified as a pseudogene. This CDR3 comprises 14 residues.

This chain connects TRBV6-1 to TRBJ2-7; no firm D call. The CDR3 is 15 residues long. Germline V gene data show CDR1 as MNHNS and CDR2 as SASEGT. The ends were cut back, 0 bases at V and 2 bases at J, with 11 bases in the middle. The CDR3 here is CASSEAGGIAYEQYF. Here the CDR3 DNA reads TGTGCCAGCAGTGAAGCTGGCGGTATAGCCTACGAGCAGTACTTC.

Ten or more counts support this clonotype. The chain links TRBV6-2 or TRBV6-3 to TRBJ1-1; D call uncertain. V dropped 5 bases and J dropped 6 bases, with 16 bases sitting between them. This CDR3 contains 14 residues. Germline V lookup: CDR1 MNHEY, CDR2 SVGEGT. This CDR3 is CASSTIGSHPEAFF. As DNA, the CDR3 is TGTGCCAGCAGTACTATTGGTAGCCACCCTGAAGCTTTCTTT.

The table lists this clonotype with many counts. Here the CDR3 DNA reads TGTGCCAGCAGTTTATCCAGGGGGTCCGGGGAGCTGTTTTTT. It specifies CASSLSRGSGELFF. J is TRBJ2-2 and V is TRBV28, with 7 bases aligning to TRBD1. The CDR3 has 14 amino acids. Germline CDR1 and CDR2: MDHEN and SYDVKM. V dropped 1 base and J dropped 6; count of bases not matched to a gene: 2.

This clonotype showed up many times. The chain has TRBV10-3 and TRBJ2-1, with D perhaps matching TRBD1 or TRBD2 (5 bases each). V lost 6 bases and J lost 7, with 16 bases in between. The CDR3 extends over 14 amino acids. Looked up from germline, CDR1 is ENHRY and CDR2 is SYGVKD. The CDR3 protein is CAISARIEGNEQFF. CDR3 DNA: TGTGCCATCAGCGCCCGGATTGAGGGGAATGAGCAGTTCTTC.

This clonotype turned up a few times. The gene calls are TRBV7-3 and TRBJ2-5; perhaps TRBD1 as D (6 bases). The V end was cut by 5 bases, the J end by 2 bases, with 9 bases between. CDR3 size: 13 residues. Germline V gene sequence: CDR1 SGHTA, CDR2 FQGTGA. The DNA for the CDR3 is TGTGCCAGCAGCCGGACAGTTCAAGAGACCCAGTACTTC. Its protein product is CASSRTVQETQYF.

The V gene is TRBV27, the J gene TRBJ2-3; D gene uncertain. The CDR3 is 12 amino acids. The germline V and J ends were trimmed by 8 bases and 4 bases, with 10 bases remaining between them. Germline-derived CDR1 and CDR2 are MNHEY and SMNVEV (reference sequence). CDR3 in amino acids: CASGGVSDTQYF. In DNA form, the CDR3 reads TGTGCCAGCGGTGGTGTGTCAGATACGCAGTATTTT.

This clonotype was detected ten times or more. This rearrangement joins TRBV18 to TRBJ1-1; perhaps TRBD1 as D (5 bases). Germline-derived CDR1 and CDR2 are KGHSH and LQKENI. Between the trimmed V and J ends, which lost 5 bases and 7 bases, there was a span of 14 bases. This CDR3 contains 13 residues. The CDR3 DNA reads as TGTGCCAGCTCATCAGGGACTCAGGGTGAAGCTTTCTTT. As protein: CASSSGTQGEAFF.

At least ten counts were recorded for this clonotype. The CDR3 region is CASSSPGTGVHEQYF. The DNA of the CDR3 is TGTGCCAGCAGTTCCCCCGGGACAGGGGTACACGAGCAGTACTTC. This rearrangement joins TRBV27 to TRBJ2-7, with 10 bases fitting TRBD1. This CDR3 has 15 residues. Looked up from germline, CDR1 is MNHEY and CDR2 is SMNVEV (reference sequence). The J segment lost 5 bases and the V segment lost 4 bases, leaving 8 bases of the junction unmatched.

In its sample, this clonotype was seen many times. The chain links TRBV4-3 to TRBJ1-1; TRBD1 agrees at 12 bases. The germline CDR1 and CDR2 sequences are LGHNA and YSLEER. This CDR3 is 15 amino acids long. The V gene end was trimmed by 0 bases and the J gene end by 11 bases; junction bases not matched to a gene: 7. The CDR3 here is CASSQDGTGGIGAFF. DNA of the CDR3: TGCGCCAGCAGCCAAGACGGGACAGGGGGCATCGGGGCTTTCTTT.

The chain links TRBV24-1 to TRBJ2-2; D possibly uses TRBD1 or TRBD2 (5 bases each). Germline V gives CDR1 KGHDR, CDR2 SFDVKD. The CDR3 sequence is 17 residues long. V was cut by 4 bases and J by 0 bases, with 14 bases left in between. The CDR3 here is CATSDPWDRSNTGELFF. The CDR3 nucleotides read TGTGCCACCAGTGACCCATGGGACCGATCGAACACCGGGGAGCTGTTTTTT.